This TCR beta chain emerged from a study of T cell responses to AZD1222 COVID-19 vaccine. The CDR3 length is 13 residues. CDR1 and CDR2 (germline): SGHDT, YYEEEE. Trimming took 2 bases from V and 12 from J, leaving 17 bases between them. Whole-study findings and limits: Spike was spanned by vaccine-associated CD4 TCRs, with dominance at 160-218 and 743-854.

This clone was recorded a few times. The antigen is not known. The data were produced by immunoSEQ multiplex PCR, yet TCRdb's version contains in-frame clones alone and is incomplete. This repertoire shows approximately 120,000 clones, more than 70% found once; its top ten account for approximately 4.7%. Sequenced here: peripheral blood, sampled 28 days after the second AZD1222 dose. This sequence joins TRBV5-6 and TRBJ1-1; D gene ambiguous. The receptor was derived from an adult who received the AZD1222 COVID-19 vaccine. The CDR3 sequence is CASSFVRLPTSFF. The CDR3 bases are TGTGCCAGCAGCTTCGTGCGCCTTCCCACGTCTTTCTTT.